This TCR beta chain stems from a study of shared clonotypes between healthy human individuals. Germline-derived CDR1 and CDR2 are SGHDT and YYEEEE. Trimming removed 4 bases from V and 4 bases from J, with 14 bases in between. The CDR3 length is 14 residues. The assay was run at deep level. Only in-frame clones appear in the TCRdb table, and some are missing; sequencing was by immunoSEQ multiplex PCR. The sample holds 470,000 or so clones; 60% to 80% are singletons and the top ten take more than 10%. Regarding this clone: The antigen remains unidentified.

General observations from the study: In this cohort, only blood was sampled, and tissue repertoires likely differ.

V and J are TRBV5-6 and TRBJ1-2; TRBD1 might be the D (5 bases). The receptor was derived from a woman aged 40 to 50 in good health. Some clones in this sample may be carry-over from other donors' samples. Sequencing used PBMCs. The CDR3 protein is CASSPRGALYGYTF. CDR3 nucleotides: TGTGCCAGCAGCCCGAGGGGAGCACTCTATGGCTACACCTTC.